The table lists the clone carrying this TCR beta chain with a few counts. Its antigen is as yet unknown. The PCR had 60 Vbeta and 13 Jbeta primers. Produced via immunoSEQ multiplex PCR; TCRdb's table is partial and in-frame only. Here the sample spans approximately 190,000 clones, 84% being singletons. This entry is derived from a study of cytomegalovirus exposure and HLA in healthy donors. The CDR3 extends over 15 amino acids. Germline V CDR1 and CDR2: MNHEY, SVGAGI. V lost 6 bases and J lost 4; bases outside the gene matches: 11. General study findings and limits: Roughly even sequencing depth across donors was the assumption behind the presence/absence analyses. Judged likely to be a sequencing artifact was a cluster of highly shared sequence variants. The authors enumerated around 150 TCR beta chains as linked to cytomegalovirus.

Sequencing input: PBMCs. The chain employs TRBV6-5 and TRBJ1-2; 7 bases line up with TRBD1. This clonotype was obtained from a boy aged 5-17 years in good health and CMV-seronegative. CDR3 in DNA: TGTGCCAGCAGGGGACAGCTTGAGGGAATCTATGGCTACACCTTC. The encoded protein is CASRGQLEGIYGYTF.